A selection of T cell receptor beta chains follows, all from one sample in a study of blood T cell repertoires in COVID-19. Only in-frame clones appear in the TCRdb table, and some are missing; sequencing was by immunoSEQ multiplex PCR. In the table there are almost 90,000 clones, about 87% of which are singletons. The specimen was peripheral blood. The receptor source for this set is an elderly man with acute or convalescent COVID-19. The CDR3 runs from the conserved cysteine through the conserved F or W. The order of the fields is clone size, V gene, J gene, D gene, CDR3 protein, CDR3 DNA. A D gene is named only where the DNA matches it firmly. For some rows the clone size is stated as once, few or many, or as a class when expanded; others skip it.

clone_size: NA; v_call: TRBV6-2/TRBV6-3; j_call: TRBJ2-7; d_call: NA; cdr3_aa: CASSYSKGGAYEQYF; cdr3_nt: TGTGCCAGCAGTTACTCGAAGGGGGGGGCCTACGAGCAGTACTTC
clone_size: NA; v_call: TRBV4-1; j_call: TRBJ2-1; d_call: TRBD2; cdr3_aa: CASSQEAGPYNEQFF; cdr3_nt: TGCGCCAGCAGCCAAGAAGCGGGACCCTACAATGAGCAGTTCTTC
clone_size: once; v_call: TRBV28; j_call: TRBJ1-5; d_call: NA; cdr3_aa: CASSPPPRGVGPQHF; cdr3_nt: TGTGCCAGCAGCCCCCCCCCACGGGGGGTAGGTCCCCAGCATTTT
clone_size: NA; v_call: TRBV11-2; j_call: TRBJ1-2; d_call: NA; cdr3_aa: CASSASGGGYGYTF; cdr3_nt: TGTGCCAGCAGCGCGTCCGGGGGGGGCTATGGCTACACCTTC
clone_size: NA; v_call: TRBV5-1; j_call: TRBJ1-1; d_call: NA; cdr3_aa: CASSLGTGEAFF; cdr3_nt: TGCGCCAGCAGCTTGGGTACAGGGGAAGCTTTCTTT
clone_size: NA; v_call: TRBV19; j_call: TRBJ1-1; d_call: NA; cdr3_aa: CASSIRYKGEDTEAFF; cdr3_nt: TGTGCCAGTAGTATAAGGTATAAGGGAGAGGACACTGAAGCTTTCTTT
clone_size: NA; v_call: TRBV5-1; j_call: TRBJ2-5; d_call: NA; cdr3_aa: CASSLSPGQETQYF; cdr3_nt: TGCGCCAGCAGCTTGTCCCCCGGGCAAGAGACCCAGTACTTC
clone_size: NA; v_call: TRBV2; j_call: TRBJ1-2; d_call: NA; cdr3_aa: CASSAEQGPDGYTF; cdr3_nt: TGTGCCAGCAGTGCCGAACAGGGTCCGGATGGCTACACCTTC
clone_size: NA; v_call: TRBV5-6; j_call: TRBJ1-5; d_call: TRBD1; cdr3_aa: CASSRTGNSNQPQHF; cdr3_nt: TGTGCCAGCAGCAGGACAGGGAATAGCAATCAGCCCCAGCATTTT
clone_size: NA; v_call: TRBV18; j_call: TRBJ1-5; d_call: TRBD1; cdr3_aa: CASSPGGDQPQHF; cdr3_nt: TGTGCCAGCTCCCCAGGGGGGGATCAGCCCCAGCATTTT
clone_size: NA; v_call: TRBV7-2; j_call: TRBJ2-7; d_call: NA; cdr3_aa: CASSSTGLHEQYF; cdr3_nt: TGTGCCAGCAGCTCCACAGGGTTACACGAGCAGTACTTC
clone_size: NA; v_call: TRBV7-3; j_call: TRBJ2-7; d_call: TRBD1; cdr3_aa: CASSPQGGEQYF; cdr3_nt: TGTGCCAGCAGTCCACAGGGGGGCGAGCAGTACTTC
clone_size: NA; v_call: TRBV4-3; j_call: TRBJ1-4; d_call: NA; cdr3_aa: CASSQDNRGADEKLFF; cdr3_nt: TGCGCCAGCAGCCAAGATAACCGGGGGGCAGATGAAAAACTGTTTTTT
clone_size: NA; v_call: TRBV2; j_call: TRBJ1-1; d_call: TRBD1; cdr3_aa: CASRLGQVKSEAFF; cdr3_nt: TGTGCCAGCAGACTCGGACAGGTGAAATCTGAAGCTTTCTTT
clone_size: NA; v_call: TRBV5-4; j_call: TRBJ1-1; d_call: NA; cdr3_aa: CASSFTRPGSTEAFF; cdr3_nt: TGTGCCAGCAGCTTTACTCGCCCCGGTAGCACTGAAGCTTTCTTT
clone_size: NA; v_call: TRBV10-2; j_call: TRBJ2-4; d_call: NA; cdr3_aa: CASSTGEDRLGAKNIQYF; cdr3_nt: TGCGCCAGCAGTACCGGGGAAGATCGTTTAGGAGCCAAAAACATTCAGTACTTC
clone_size: NA; v_call: TRBV27; j_call: TRBJ1-3; d_call: TRBD1; cdr3_aa: CASSPRDRVWSSGNTIYF; cdr3_nt: TGTGCCAGCAGTCCCCGGGACAGGGTCTGGTCGTCTGGAAACACCATATATTTT
clone_size: NA; v_call: TRBV29-1; j_call: TRBJ1-2; d_call: TRBD1; cdr3_aa: CSVEDRAGYTF; cdr3_nt: TGCAGCGTTGAGGACAGGGCTGGCTACACCTTC
clone_size: NA; v_call: TRBV7-8; j_call: TRBJ2-5; d_call: NA; cdr3_aa: CASSYTGRAETQYF; cdr3_nt: TGTGCCAGCAGCTATACAGGGCGGGCAGAGACCCAGTACTTC
clone_size: NA; v_call: TRBV18; j_call: TRBJ1-1; d_call: NA; cdr3_aa: CASSPTQNMNTEAFF; cdr3_nt: TGTGCCAGCTCACCTACGCAGAACATGAACACTGAAGCTTTCTTT
clone_size: NA; v_call: TRBV7-2; j_call: TRBJ1-1; d_call: NA; cdr3_aa: CASSLAAGSNTEAFF; cdr3_nt: TGTGCCAGCAGCTTAGCGGCAGGTTCGAACACTGAAGCTTTCTTT
clone_size: NA; v_call: TRBV5-6; j_call: TRBJ2-5; d_call: TRBD2; cdr3_aa: CASSPTLAGLGIGTQYF; cdr3_nt: TGTGCCAGCAGCCCCACCCTAGCGGGGTTGGGGATAGGGACCCAGTACTTC
clone_size: few; v_call: TRBV6-1; j_call: TRBJ1-3; d_call: NA; cdr3_aa: CASSVYRPPAGNTIYF; cdr3_nt: TGTGCCAGCAGTGTGTACAGGCCCCCAGCGGGAAACACCATATATTTT
clone_size: NA; v_call: TRBV30; j_call: TRBJ1-1; d_call: NA; cdr3_aa: CAWSEAVNTEAFF; cdr3_nt: TGTGCCTGGAGCGAGGCAGTGAACACTGAAGCTTTCTTT
clone_size: few; v_call: TRBV9; j_call: TRBJ2-7; d_call: NA; cdr3_aa: CASSVDRASEQYF; cdr3_nt: TGTGCCAGCAGCGTAGACAGGGCCTCCGAGCAGTACTTC
clone_size: NA; v_call: TRBV24-1; j_call: TRBJ2-6; d_call: NA; cdr3_aa: CATGGTSVAGANVLTF; cdr3_nt: TGTGCCACCGGGGGGACTTCTGTAGCTGGGGCCAACGTCCTGACTTTC
clone_size: NA; v_call: TRBV19; j_call: TRBJ1-5; d_call: NA; cdr3_aa: CASSIGQGISNQPQHF; cdr3_nt: TGTGCCAGTAGTATAGGCCAGGGTATTAGCAATCAGCCCCAGCATTTT
clone_size: once; v_call: TRBV2; j_call: TRBJ1-1; d_call: NA; cdr3_aa: CASSEAGPIPDTEAFF; cdr3_nt: TGTGCCAGCAGTGAAGCGGGCCCCATCCCGGACACTGAAGCTTTCTTT
clone_size: NA; v_call: TRBV18; j_call: TRBJ2-1; d_call: TRBD2; cdr3_aa: CASSPPITSGGHEQFF; cdr3_nt: TGTGCCAGCTCACCACCGATAACTAGCGGGGGACATGAGCAGTTCTTC
clone_size: many; v_call: TRBV27; j_call: TRBJ2-7; d_call: NA; cdr3_aa: CASSTASGPYEQYF; cdr3_nt: TGTGCCAGCAGTACCGCCAGCGGCCCCTACGAGCAGTACTTC
clone_size: NA; v_call: TRBV6-5; j_call: TRBJ1-5; d_call: NA; cdr3_aa: CASSYSQGLNQPQHF; cdr3_nt: TGTGCCAGCAGTTACTCCCAGGGCCTAAATCAGCCCCAGCATTTT
clone_size: NA; v_call: TRBV6-5; j_call: TRBJ1-1; d_call: NA; cdr3_aa: CASSSMLARQAFF; cdr3_nt: TGTGCCAGCAGTAGTATGTTGGCACGCCAAGCTTTCTTT
clone_size: NA; v_call: TRBV28; j_call: TRBJ1-5; d_call: TRBD1; cdr3_aa: CASTMTGSNQPQHF; cdr3_nt: TGTGCCAGCACCATGACAGGGAGCAATCAGCCCCAGCATTTT
clone_size: NA; v_call: TRBV29-1; j_call: TRBJ2-1; d_call: TRBD2; cdr3_aa: CSAKTSGGPNEQFF; cdr3_nt: TGCAGCGCTAAGACTAGCGGGGGGCCCAATGAGCAGTTCTTC
clone_size: once; v_call: TRBV9; j_call: TRBJ2-1; d_call: TRBD2; cdr3_aa: CASSERGTSRQNEQFF; cdr3_nt: TGTGCCAGCAGCGAGCGGGGGACTAGCCGGCAAAATGAGCAGTTCTTC
clone_size: NA; v_call: TRBV12-3/TRBV12-4; j_call: TRBJ2-2; d_call: NA; cdr3_aa: CASTPDRGGELFF; cdr3_nt: TGTGCCAGCACCCCCGACAGAGGCGGGGAGCTGTTTTTT
clone_size: NA; v_call: TRBV18; j_call: TRBJ1-3; d_call: NA; cdr3_aa: CASSPPPDSGNTIYF; cdr3_nt: TGTGCCAGCTCACCACCTCCAGACTCTGGAAACACCATATATTTT
clone_size: once; v_call: TRBV15; j_call: TRBJ2-5; d_call: NA; cdr3_aa: CATSTRAGQETQYF; cdr3_nt: TGTGCCACCAGCACGAGGGCAGGCCAAGAGACCCAGTACTTC
clone_size: NA; v_call: TRBV7-3; j_call: TRBJ2-1; d_call: NA; cdr3_aa: CASSLTLHSNEQFF; cdr3_nt: TGTGCCAGCAGCTTAACACTCCACAGCAATGAGCAGTTCTTC
clone_size: NA; v_call: TRBV19; j_call: TRBJ2-1; d_call: TRBD1; cdr3_aa: CASSQDRGTPEQFF; cdr3_nt: TGTGCCAGTAGTCAGGACAGGGGGACTCCTGAGCAGTTCTTC
clone_size: NA; v_call: TRBV6-5; j_call: TRBJ1-1; d_call: NA; cdr3_aa: CASSRRVRNTEAFF; cdr3_nt: TGTGCCAGCAGTCGTCGGGTCCGGAACACTGAAGCTTTCTTT
clone_size: NA; v_call: TRBV12-3/TRBV12-4; j_call: TRBJ1-2; d_call: NA; cdr3_aa: CASSSTDGRGYTF; cdr3_nt: TGTGCCAGCAGTTCGACAGACGGAAGGGGCTACACCTTC
clone_size: NA; v_call: TRBV5-1; j_call: TRBJ2-7; d_call: TRBD1; cdr3_aa: CASSLFPGGYEQYF; cdr3_nt: TGCGCCAGCAGCTTGTTTCCAGGGGGCTACGAGCAGTACTTC
clone_size: NA; v_call: TRBV29-1; j_call: TRBJ2-7; d_call: TRBD2; cdr3_aa: CSVGGGSKDEQYF; cdr3_nt: TGCAGCGTAGGCGGGGGGTCAAAGGACGAGCAGTACTTC
clone_size: NA; v_call: TRBV10-3; j_call: TRBJ2-1; d_call: TRBD2; cdr3_aa: CAISEAGLEAQFF; cdr3_nt: TGTGCCATCAGTGAGGCGGGACTAGAGGCGCAGTTCTTC
clone_size: once; v_call: TRBV7-9; j_call: TRBJ2-2; d_call: NA; cdr3_aa: CASSLVGQGRTGELFF; cdr3_nt: TGTGCCAGCAGCTTAGTTGGGCAGGGGCGCACCGGGGAGCTGTTTTTT
clone_size: NA; v_call: TRBV5-1; j_call: TRBJ1-2; d_call: NA; cdr3_aa: CASSLEEGWGTGNYGYTF; cdr3_nt: TGCGCCAGCAGCTTGGAGGAAGGTTGGGGAACAGGGAACTATGGCTACACCTTC
clone_size: NA; v_call: TRBV19; j_call: TRBJ2-5; d_call: NA; cdr3_aa: CASRYDERGTQYF; cdr3_nt: TGTGCCAGCCGCTATGATGAACGGGGGACCCAGTACTTC
clone_size: NA; v_call: TRBV7-9; j_call: TRBJ1-2; d_call: NA; cdr3_aa: CASSLAFWQVGYTF; cdr3_nt: TGTGCCAGCAGCCTAGCTTTTTGGCAGGTCGGCTACACCTTC
clone_size: NA; v_call: TRBV3-1/TRBV3-2; j_call: TRBJ2-2; d_call: NA; cdr3_aa: CASSQEPQHSTGELFF; cdr3_nt: TGTGCCAGCAGCCAAGAGCCCCAACACAGCACCGGGGAGCTGTTTTTT
clone_size: NA; v_call: TRBV11-1; j_call: TRBJ2-3; d_call: TRBD2; cdr3_aa: CASSLREGGEDTQYF; cdr3_nt: TGTGCCAGCAGCTTAAGGGAGGGCGGGGAAGATACGCAGTATTTT
clone_size: NA; v_call: TRBV9; j_call: TRBJ2-5; d_call: TRBD1; cdr3_aa: CASSFTGEETQYF; cdr3_nt: TGTGCCAGCAGCTTTACAGGGGAAGAGACCCAGTACTTC
clone_size: NA; v_call: TRBV19; j_call: TRBJ2-3; d_call: NA; cdr3_aa: CASSTTGPDTQYF; cdr3_nt: TGTGCCAGTAGTACCACAGGGCCAGATACGCAGTATTTT
clone_size: NA; v_call: TRBV3-1/TRBV3-2; j_call: TRBJ1-1; d_call: TRBD1; cdr3_aa: CASRTTGVTEAFF; cdr3_nt: TGTGCCAGCAGGACGACAGGGGTCACTGAAGCTTTCTTT